A single sample gave rise to the 17 T cell receptor beta chains below, sequenced in a study of OX40 agonist ivuxolimab in advanced cancers. The table came from immunoSEQ multiplex PCR; TCRdb's copy has only in-frame clones and leaves some out. The sample contains tens of thousands of clones, more than 80% of which appear only once. Here the sequenced sample was CD4+ or CD8+ T cells sorted from blood, taken in a trial of the OX40 agonist ivuxolimab. The receptors here all came from an adult with an advanced solid tumor such as melanoma, head and neck, liver or kidney cancer.

V usage is TRBV7-2 and J usage is TRBJ1-2; possibly TRBD1 for D (5 bases). CDR3 size: 12 residues. The V and J ends lost 3 bases and 8 bases respectively, with 10 bases between them. Germline V gives CDR1 SGHTA, CDR2 FQGNSA. The CDR3 bases are TGTGCCAGCAGCTTCAGGGATGGAGGCTACACCTTC. Translation: CASSFRDGGYTF. Supplemented by reference TRBV7-2 and TRBJ1-2, the full variable domain reads GAGVSQSPSNKVTEKGKDVELRCDPISGHTALYWYRQSLGQGLEFLIYFQGNSAPDKSGLPSDRFSAERTGGSVSTLTIQRTQQEDSAVYLCASSFRDGGYTFGSGTRLTVV.

This chain's CDR3 is CASRETGNTEAFF. The CDR3 DNA reads as TGTGCCAGCAGGGAGACAGGGAACACTGAAGCTTTCTTT. The J gene is TRBJ1-1, the V gene TRBV6-1; a possible D gene is TRBD1 (6 bases). CDR3 length equals 13 residues. V was trimmed by 6 bases and J by 1 base, leaving 9 bases between them. Germline CDR1 is MNHNS and CDR2 is SASEGT.

The chain recombines TRBV6-6 with TRBJ2-1; either TRBD1 or TRBD2 may fit D (5 bases each). This CDR3 is built from 15 residues. Germline CDR1 reads MNHNY; CDR2 reads SVGAGI (reference sequence). Deletions cut 5 bases from V and 5 bases from J, with 16 bases between. The chain's CDR3 is CASSQDNEGHNEQFF. The DNA for the CDR3 is TGTGCCAGCAGTCAGGACAATGAGGGGCACAATGAGCAGTTCTTC.

The chain carries TRBV5-4 and TRBJ2-3; D is undetermined. Germline V gene lookup returns CDR1 SGHNT and CDR2 YYREEE (reference sequence). The V and J ends lost 4 bases and 5 bases respectively, with 14 bases between them. CDR3 length: 14 amino acids. CDR3 in amino acids: CASSQVLDQDTQYF. The CDR3 DNA is TGTGCCAGCAGCCAAGTGCTCGATCAAGATACGCAGTATTTT.

This chain uses TRBV12-5 with TRBJ1-4, with D perhaps matching TRBD1 (5 bases). Germline V CDR1 and CDR2: LGHNT, FRNRAP. The CDR3 runs to 16 residues. The V end was cut by 6 bases, the J end by 3 bases, with 17 bases between. The DNA for the CDR3 is TGTGCTAGTGGCCTGGCCCTTGGGGGGGCTAATGAAAAACTGTTTTTT. This encodes CASGLALGGANEKLFF.

The V and J genes are TRBV10-1 and TRBJ2-7, with 8 bases matching TRBD1. The germline CDR1 and CDR2 sequences are WNHNN and SYGVQD (reference sequence). This CDR3 is 13 amino acids long. J was trimmed by 4 bases and V by 10 bases; bases with no gene match: 9. CDR3 nucleotide sequence: TGCGCCACCGGGGCAGGGGGCCGTTACGAGCAGTACTTC. Protein product: CATGAGGRYEQYF.

The genes are TRBV27 and TRBJ2-1, with 7 bases matching TRBD2. CDR1 and CDR2 from the germline V gene are MNHEY and SMNVEV (reference sequence). The CDR3 is made up of 14 amino acids. With 3 bases clipped from V and 5 bases from J, the junction kept 4 bases outside the gene matches. CDR3 sequence (DNA): TGTGCCAGCAGTTTCGGGGGAGGGGACAATGAGCAGTTCTTC. Residues: CASSFGGGDNEQFF.

This clone is a singleton in its sample. The chain uses TRBV2 and TRBJ2-1; D gene ambiguous. The CDR3 is 11 amino acids. V lost 8 bases and J lost 2, with 4 bases in between. Germline V gives CDR1 SNHLY, CDR2 FYNNEI. The CDR3 reads CASRAYNEQFF. CDR3 coding DNA: TGTGCCAGCCGGGCCTACAATGAGCAGTTCTTC.

The chain carries TRBV9 and TRBJ1-5; 9 bases map to TRBD1. Germline lookup yields CDR1 SGDLS and CDR2 YYNGEE. This CDR3 contains 17 residues. With 4 bases clipped from V and 4 bases from J, the junction kept 12 bases outside the gene matches. For the CDR3, the DNA is TGTGCCAGCAGCAGAGGACAGGGGCAGACCCATAATCAGCCCCAGCATTTT. This translates into CASSRGQGQTHNQPQHF.

V usage is TRBV4-1 and J usage is TRBJ1-1, with D uncertain. The germline gives CDR1 MGHRA, CDR2 YSYEKL. This CDR3 is 13 amino acids long. V was clipped by 1 base and J by 7 bases, with 10 bases between them. CDR3: CASSQADYGEAFF. In DNA form, the CDR3 reads TGCGCCAGCAGCCAAGCCGATTACGGTGAAGCTTTCTTT.

The chain has TRBV9 and TRBJ1-3; 8 positions match TRBD1. The germline CDR1 and CDR2 sequences are SGDLS and YYNGEE. The CDR3 has 13 residues. V shed 0 bases and J 13 bases; nucleotides not matched to a gene: 6. The CDR3 protein is CASSVATGQEIYF. The CDR3 DNA sequence: TGTGCCAGCAGCGTAGCAACGGGACAGGAAATATATTTT.

The rearrangement links TRBV5-1 to TRBJ2-1; 9 bases line up with TRBD2. Per germline, CDR1 SGHRS and CDR2 YFSETQ. Losses at the gene ends were 6 bases for V and 2 bases for J; bases not matched to a gene: 6. This CDR3 is built from 15 residues. The CDR3 DNA follows: TGCGCCAGCAACATAGCGGGAGTCACCTACAATGAGCAGTTCTTC. This gives the protein CASNIAGVTYNEQFF.

V and J are TRBV21-1 and TRBJ2-7; TRBD2 reflects the table's D call only, with no check against the DNA. TRBV21-1 is listed as a pseudogene. The CDR3 has 14 amino acids. The CDR3 DNA reads as TGTGCCAGCAGCAAAGAAGGTAGCGGAAGCTGGCAGTACTTC. It yields the protein CASSKEGSGSWQYF.

V usage is TRBV5-6 and J usage is TRBJ1-2, with 7 bases fitting TRBD1. The CDR3 sequence is 14 residues long. The V segment lost 3 bases and the J segment 1 base; nucleotides outside the gene matches: 3. Per germline, CDR1 SGHDT and CDR2 YYEEEE. The CDR3 coding sequence is TGTGCCAGCAGCTGGACAGGACGTAACTATGGCTACACCTTC. It encodes CASSWTGRNYGYTF.

The chain is built from TRBV27 and TRBJ2-3; D call uncertain. The V end lost 3 bases, the J end lost 2 bases, and 9 bases lay between the germline ends. From germline, CDR1 is MNHEY and CDR2 SMNVEV (reference sequence). CDR3 length: 14 residues. The DNA for the CDR3 is TGTGCCAGCAGTTTCCTAGGGTCCACAGATACGCAGTATTTT. Translating it yields CASSFLGSTDTQYF.

The rearrangement uses TRBV7-9 and TRBJ2-1; 8 bases map to TRBD2. V was pared by 5 bases and J by 2 bases, with 8 bases of the junction left unmatched. Germline CDR1 SEHNR, CDR2 FQNEAQ (reference sequence). The CDR3 loop spans 16 amino acids. As DNA, the CDR3 is TGTGCCAGCAGCCCGCGACTAGCGCAAACCTACAATGAGCAGTTCTTC. It translates to CASSPRLAQTYNEQFF.

The chain combines TRBV7-9 with TRBJ2-1; TRBD1 aligns across 10 bases. The ends lost 5 bases at V and 12 bases at J; junction bases unmatched: 7. CDR1 is SEHNR, CDR2 FQNEAQ, per germline (reference sequence). This CDR3 spans 13 amino acids. CDR3 loop: CASSAGQGRRQFF. The CDR3 nucleotides are TGTGCCAGCAGCGCGGGACAGGGGCGACGGCAGTTCTTC.